This TCR beta chain comes out of a study of blood T cell repertoires in COVID-19. Study information: PBMCs, B-cell-depleted T cells, or T cells provided the cDNA or gDNA that made up the material.

The CDR3 is 11 residues long. V dropped 1 base and J dropped 7 bases, with 4 bases sitting between them. Per the germline V gene, CDR1 is LGHDT and CDR2 is YNNKEL (reference sequence). Each participant's cohort was designated according to participant-reported clinical history. Using immunoSEQ multiplex PCR, the repertoire was profiled, and TCRdb retains in-frame clones only, with some absent. The repertoire consists of roughly 180,000 clones, with 87% occurring once and the leading ten covering 2% to 2.5%. The V gene is TRBV3-1 (or the pseudogene TRBV3-2), the J gene TRBJ1-2; D unresolved. The source material was PBMCs or T cells enriched from blood (not recorded which). The clonotype comes from a woman in her thirties who had recovered from COVID-19. The DNA of the CDR3 is TGTGCCAGCAGCCAAGGTCTTGGCTACACCTTC. Its translation: CASSQGLGYTF.